Listed here is a single T cell receptor beta chain. Its specificity is not known. Only in-frame clones appear in the TCRdb table, and some are missing; sequencing was by immunoSEQ multiplex PCR. The sample lists some 380,000 clones, approximately 97% occurring once. The data stem from a study of shared clonotypes between healthy human individuals. Study-wide results and limits: A small donor pool kept down the genetic and exposure-history diversity that was represented.

The CDR3 loop spans 15 amino acids. Germline V CDR1 and CDR2: MNHNS, SASEGT. The chain couples TRBV6-1 to TRBJ2-3, with 8 bases that match TRBD2. Sequencing was done on a sample of memory CD8+ T cells sorted from blood. The sample's subset: CD45RO+ cells pooled with CCR7-negative TemRA cells. The sequence was collected from a man under 40 in good health. The CDR3 region has the DNA TGTGCTATCCGCGGGCGACTAGCGAGCACAGATACGCAGTATTTT. This gives the protein CAIRGRLASTDTQYF.